Listed here is a single T cell receptor (beta chain). It lacks a known antigen. Base qualities are not at hand, and no much larger clone is one base apart. The data stem from a study of graft-versus-host responses after intestinal transplantation (dated by TCRdb to about 2021). As for the study more broadly: Multivisceral, liver-intestinal, or isolated intestinal transplants were received by the recipients. Every recipient was given anti-thymocyte globulin induction, then maintenance tacrolimus and steroids for two to three years. Bulk TCR-beta CDR3 sequencing was used to track graft-versus-host and host-versus-graft alloreactive T cell clones in the graft, circulation and bone marrow after intestinal transplantation. Alloreactive clones were identified by sequencing pre-transplant mixed lymphocyte reaction products and comparing them with unstimulated pre-transplant donor and recipient T cells. The cohort enrolled about two dozen intestinal transplant recipients, one of whom was a retransplant, and 3 patients without pretransplant specimens were excluded. Donor T cell macrochimerism was defined as a peak of at least 4% donor T cells among recipient peripheral blood mononuclear cells. Samples from a few later patients were sequenced in-house on an Illumina MiSeq with MiXCR processing rather than by the commercial service. The research as a whole found: The conclusions were limited by the relatively low number and heterogeneity of the intestinal transplant patients. GvH clones were detected in recipient bone marrow, and some of these GvH clones were observed earlier in ileal mucosa or blood, consistent with an intestinal mucosal origin. In patients with donor T cell macrochimerism, the allografts had high GvH to HvG T cell clonal ratios. Early after transplant, declines in HvG clones were associated with peak levels of circulating GvH clones.

The library was generated by the immunoSEQ multiplex PCR assay. For most patients, high-throughput TCR-beta CDR3 sequencing of genomic DNA was performed by Adaptive Biotechnologies. On the authors' methods: Adaptive's ImmunoSEQ software supplied the TCR sequencing data for 15 to 20 patients, while MiXCR and VDJtools were used to process three other patients. Because the origin of CDR3 nucleotide sequences shared between donor and recipient could not be assigned, those sequences were removed. Alloreactive clones required at least 2-fold expansion over unstimulated cells and minimum CFSE-low frequency of 0.002% (template counts) or 0.001% (read counts). Clones were considered mappable if detected in sequenced pre-transplant spleen, lymph node, or MLR CFSE-low populations of the donor or recipient. Cumulative frequency of alloreactive clones was calculated as a percentage of all sequences weighted by copy number. This immuneACCESS table, as held by TCRdb, lists in-frame sequences with V and J called but not all clones. Of the missing ones, under half trace to an unresolved V gene in checked studies; the others have no known cause. V, J and clone size are taken as reported in that table, and D and trimming were inferred from the DNA itself. The sample records about 98,000 clones, approximately 85% of which are singletons. 1.4% to 1.5% of the sample is taken by the ten largest.

Blood samples were collected up to 4 times in the first month after transplant and then at least monthly when available. Taken from the germline V gene, the CDR1 and CDR2 loops are MNHNS and SASEGT. Including cysteine and phenylalanine, the CDR3 has 14 amino acids. Here the CDR3 DNA is all that survives: 42 bases in frame from base 1. V was cut back by 2 bases and J by 1 base, leaving a gap of 8 bases between them. The TCR comes from a human patient who received an intestinal transplant, so some T cells may come from the graft donor. Sample: PBMCs, taken 255 days after intestinal transplant. Rearrangement joined TRBV6-1 to TRBJ1-1; TRBD1 might be the D gene, on 6 matching bases. In nucleotide form, the sequence is TGTGCCAGCAGTGAACAGGGGCCGAACACTGAAGCTTTCTTT. Its translation reads: CASSEQGPNTEAFF.